These 9 T cell receptor beta chains share one sample of origin, sequenced in a study of vaccination and CD4 T cells after COVID-19. This sample's treatment: roughly 10-day PBMC culture with coronavirus spike peptide pools or control peptides (ViraFEST assay). Sequencing of cultured CD4+ T cell DNA used the Oncomine TCR Beta short-read assay. One entry per CDR3 protein, called by TCRdb with MiXCR from the PCR reads. The sample has some 20,000 distinct CDR3 sequences, about two fifths seen once. Their antigens are not known. The sequencing input was CD4+ T cells from blood, cultured in vitro. The source is a human donor who had recovered from COVID-19.

This clonotype was recorded a few times. The V gene is TRBV5-1, the J gene TRBJ1-1; the D gene is possibly TRBD1 (6 bases). Per the germline V gene, CDR1 is SGHRS and CDR2 is YFSETQ. V was shortened by 6 bases and J by 0 bases, with 12 bases between the two germline ends. This CDR3 region has 14 residues. CDR3 in amino acids: CASNRQGMNTEAFF. The CDR3 bases are TGCGCCAGCAACCGGCAGGGGATGAACACTGAAGCTTTCTTT.

This rearrangement joins TRBV20-1 to TRBJ1-2, with D possibly being TRBD1 (6 bases). The CDR3 has 14 residues. CDR1 is DFQATT and CDR2 is SNEGSKA in the germline V gene (reference sequence). V was shortened by 5 bases and J by 0 bases, with 13 bases between the two germline ends. The CDR3 reads CSASQGSANYGYTF. The CDR3 DNA reads TGCAGTGCTTCGCAGGGGTCAGCTAACTATGGCTACACCTTC.

This clonotype has a handful of counts. The chain employs TRBV20-1 and TRBJ2-1; D unresolved. V dropped 3 bases and J dropped 6 bases, with 21 bases sitting between them. CDR1 and CDR2 (germline): DFQATT, SNEGSKA (reference sequence). CDR3 length equals 16 residues. CDR3 nucleotide sequence: TGCAGTGCTAGGCTCCCATCCTCGCGAAGACGCAATGAGCAGTTCTTC. Amino acid sequence: CSARLPSSRRRNEQFF.

Only a few counts were recorded for this clonotype. The rearrangement links TRBV11-3 to TRBJ2-5; 7 nucleotides agree with TRBD1. Germline-derived CDR1 and CDR2 are SGHNT and YENEEA. This CDR3 comprises 14 residues. J gave up 2 bases and V 4 bases, and 4 bases lay outside the gene matches. The CDR3 DNA reads TGTGCCAGCAGCTCAGACAGGGATCAAGAGACCCAGTACTTC. It yields the protein CASSSDRDQETQYF.

This chain joins TRBV5-4 and TRBJ2-7; a possible D gene is TRBD2 (5 bases). CDR3 length equals 13 residues. Trimming shortened V by 5 bases and J by 2 bases, and 11 bases separated the two germline ends. Germline CDR1 reads SGHNT; CDR2 reads YYREEE (reference sequence). DNA of the CDR3: TGTGCCAGCAGAGCGGACGGTACCTACGAGCAGTACTTC. Its protein is CASRADGTYEQYF. Full variable domain (outside the CDR3, taken from reference TRBV5-4 and TRBJ2-7): ETGVTQSPTHLIKTRGQQVTLRCSSQSGHNTVSWYQQALGQGPQFIFQYYREEENGRGNFPPRFSGLQFPNYSSELNVNALELDDSALYLCASRADGTYEQYFGPGTRLTVT.

The sample holds a few counts of this clonotype. The gene calls are TRBV20-1 and TRBJ2-3; D could derive from TRBD1 or TRBD2 (5 bases each). From germline, CDR1 is DFQATT and CDR2 SNEGSKA (reference sequence). Deletions cut 3 bases from V and 4 bases from J, with 17 bases between. This CDR3 is 15 amino acids long. The CDR3 bases are TGCAGTGCTAGCGGGGCCCTCAAGGATTCAGATACGCAGTATTTT. Amino acids: CSASGALKDSDTQYF.

V and J are TRBV18 and TRBJ2-3; weak D call: TRBD2 (6 bases). Germline V lookup: CDR1 KGHSH, CDR2 LQKENI. Trimming shortened V by 0 bases and J by 3 bases, and 13 bases separated the two germline ends. The CDR3 extends over 16 amino acids. In DNA form, the CDR3 reads TGTGCCAGCTCACCACCACTTAGACTAGTTACAGATACGCAGTATTTT. Translated: CASSPPLRLVTDTQYF.

The genes are TRBV12-3 or TRBV12-4 and TRBJ2-3, with D maybe TRBD1 (5 bases). The CDR3 runs to 16 residues. V lost 5 bases and J 3 bases, leaving 18 bases between the germline ends. The CDR3 DNA is TGTGCCAGCAGTCTGGAACTCTCTAGGGGAACAGATACGCAGTATTTT. Its protein product is CASSLELSRGTDTQYF.

The chain links TRBV7-2 to TRBJ2-5; TRBD2 is a possible D gene (5 bases). The CDR3 sequence is 14 residues long. Germline-derived CDR1 and CDR2 are SGHTA and FQGNSA. V was shortened by 4 bases and J by 2 bases, with 11 bases between the two germline ends. CDR3 in amino acids: CASSSPPGQETQYF. CDR3 nucleotide sequence: TGTGCCAGCAGCTCTCCTCCGGGACAAGAGACCCAGTACTTC.